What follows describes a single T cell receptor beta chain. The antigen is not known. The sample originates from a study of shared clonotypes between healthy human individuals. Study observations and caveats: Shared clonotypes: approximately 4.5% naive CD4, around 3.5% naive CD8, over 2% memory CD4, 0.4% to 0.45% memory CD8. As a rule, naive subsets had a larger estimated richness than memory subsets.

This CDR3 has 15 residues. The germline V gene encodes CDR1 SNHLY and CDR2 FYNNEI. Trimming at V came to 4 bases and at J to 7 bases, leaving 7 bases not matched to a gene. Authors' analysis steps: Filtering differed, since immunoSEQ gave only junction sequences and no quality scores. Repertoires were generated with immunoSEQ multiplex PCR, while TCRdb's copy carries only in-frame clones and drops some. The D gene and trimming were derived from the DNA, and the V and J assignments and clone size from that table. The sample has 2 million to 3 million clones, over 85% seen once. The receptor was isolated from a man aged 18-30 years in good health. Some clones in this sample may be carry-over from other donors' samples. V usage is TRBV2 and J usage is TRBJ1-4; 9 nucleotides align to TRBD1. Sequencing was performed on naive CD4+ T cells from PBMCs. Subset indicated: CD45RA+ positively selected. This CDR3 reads CASSVRQGVSEKLFF. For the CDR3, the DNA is TGTGCCAGCAGTGTCCGACAGGGGGTTAGTGAAAAACTGTTTTTT.